This TCR beta chain was documented in a study of blood T cells in healthy people across ages. A second PCR of about 7 to 11 cycles used a sample-barcoded 5' primer and a J-beta primer mix. Every molecule of cDNA carried a tag from a template-switch adaptor with 12 random nucleotides. MiXCR was run by TCRdb on the 5' RACE reads, yielding one entry per CDR3 protein. This repertoire shows about 1.4 million distinct CDR3 sequences, approximately 59% found once; its top ten account for over 5%. CDR1 is LGHDT and CDR2 is YNNKEL in the germline V gene (reference sequence). The CDR3 length is 16 residues. Sequenced: blood. The chain combines TRBV3-1 with TRBJ2-5, with 9 bases identical to TRBD2. Matching the DNA end better, TRBJ2-7 makes the J call doubtful. The sequence derives from a man between 18 and 29 years old in good health. CDR3 residues: CASSRSNSGGASEQYF. Here the CDR3 DNA reads TGTGCCAGCAGCCGGTCAAATAGCGGGGGAGCCTCCGAGCAGTACTTC.